The 24 T cell receptor beta chains in this list originate from one sample, sequenced in a study of T cells in Graves' hyperthyroidism and ophthalmopathy. Authors of the study amplified TCR beta CDR3 regions from RNA transcripts. With the HTBI primer set, the TCR CDR3 went through a first round of RT-PCR. Using its own MiXCR run on the multiplex PCR reads, TCRdb lists one record per CDR3 protein. The sample holds just under 750,000 distinct CDR3 sequences, 30% to 40% seen once. The sample comprised blood. Source of these receptors: a woman aged 40 to 50 with Graves' hyperthyroidism.

This clonotype was observed at least ten times. The chain couples TRBV5-1 to TRBJ1-5; 11 nucleotides agree with TRBD1. V dropped 4 bases and J dropped 6; count of bases not matched to a gene: 9. CDR1 is SGHRS, CDR2 YFSETQ, per germline. The CDR3 sequence is 16 residues long. This CDR3 reads CASSKGTGGSGQPQHF. CDR3 DNA: TGCGCCAGCAGCAAAGGGACAGGGGGGTCCGGTCAGCCCCAGCATTTT. The whole variable domain, remainder taken from reference TRBV5-1 and TRBJ1-5, is KAGVTQTPRYLIKTRGQQVTLSCSPISGHRSVSWYQQTPGQGLQFLFEYFSETQRNKGNFPGRFSGRQFSNSRSEMNVSTLELGDSALYLCASSKGTGGSGQPQHFGDGTRLSIL.

This rearrangement joins TRBV24-1 to TRBJ2-1, with D uncertain. The CDR3 runs 17 residues. V lost 2 bases to trimming and J lost 2 bases, with 15 bases between them. In germline, CDR1 is KGHDR, CDR2 SFDVKD. CDR3 nucleotides: TGTGCCACCAGTGATTCGAAGCGACTCCTCACCTACAATGAGCAGTTCTTC. Translating gives CATSDSKRLLTYNEQFF.

This clonotype has only a few counts. A junction boundary mismatches the germline segment, possibly from a read error. The rearrangement uses TRBV11-2 and TRBJ1-2; 12 bases map to TRBD1. The length of the CDR3 is 15 residues. Germline V gene data show CDR1 as SGHAT and CDR2 as FQNNGV. In nucleotides, the CDR3 is TGTGCCAGCAGCTTCTCGCCGGGACAGGGGGCGCGAACGTTATTC. Protein product: CASSFSPGQGARTLF.

This chain connects TRBV7-2 to TRBJ2-7, with D perhaps TRBD1 or TRBD2 (5 bases each). This CDR3 has 19 amino acids. The V and J ends lost 1 base and 6 bases respectively, with 28 bases between them. Germline CDR1 SGHTA, CDR2 FQGNSA. This chain's CDR3 is CASSLGFRITGDPDLEQYF. CDR3 nucleotides: TGTGCCAGCAGCTTAGGGTTTCGGATAACTGGGGACCCAGACCTCGAGCAGTACTTC.

This clonotype came up many times. V gene TRBV12-3 or TRBV12-4 combines with J gene TRBJ1-2; the D gene is possibly TRBD1 (5 bases). Trimming cost V 6 bases and J 4 bases, with 12 bases left between them. This CDR3 region has 13 residues. In DNA, the CDR3 is TGTGCCAGCAGCAACAGGAGGGTCTATGGCTACACCTTC. Translating it yields CASSNRRVYGYTF.

With respect to this clonotype: One end of the junction is discordant with germline, which a read error may explain. The V gene is TRBV4-1, the J gene TRBJ2-6; the D gene is possibly TRBD2 (6 bases). Germline CDR1 and CDR2: MGHRA and YSYEKL. The CDR3 covers 18 residues. This chain's CDR3 is CASSQTGLTVSGANVLTF. The CDR3 coding sequence is TGTGCCAGCAGCCAGACGGGACTTACAGTGTCTGGGGCCAACGTCCTGACTTTC.

This clonotype was observed many times. The chain couples TRBV7-9 to TRBJ2-7; D unresolved. This CDR3 is 14 amino acids long. In germline, CDR1 is SEHNR, CDR2 FQNEAQ (reference sequence). V dropped 8 bases and J dropped 0 bases, with 14 bases sitting between them. For the CDR3, the DNA is TGTGCCAGCGAGGCCCCTTTCAGCTCCTACGAGCAGTACTTC. This gives the protein CASEAPFSSYEQYF.

The gene calls are TRBV20-1 and TRBJ2-7, with TRBD1 identical over 9 bases. V shed 1 base, J shed 1 base, and the junction held 2 bases outside the gene matches. This CDR3 is built from 14 residues. Germline lookup yields CDR1 DFQATT and CDR2 SNEGSKA (reference sequence). CDR3 in DNA: TGCAGTGCTAGAGTGGACAGGGGTTCCTACGAGCAGTACTTC. Amino acids: CSARVDRGSYEQYF.

This clonotype has a handful of counts. The rearrangement joins TRBV20-1 to TRBJ2-2; D is unclear. CDR3 size: 13 residues. Germline lookup yields CDR1 DFQATT and CDR2 SNEGSKA (reference sequence). V lost 6 bases to trimming and J lost 1 base, with 9 bases between them. The CDR3 protein is CSAPAENTGELFF. The CDR3 DNA reads as TGCAGTGCACCGGCAGAGAACACCGGGGAGCTGTTTTTT.

This chain joins TRBV5-1 and TRBJ1-2; TRBD1 matches at 10 bases. The CDR3 extends over 15 amino acids. Germline values: CDR1 SGHRS, CDR2 YFSETQ. V was pared by 3 bases and J by 5 bases, with 7 bases of the junction left unmatched. CDR3 in amino acids: CASSSKGQGEYGYTF. For the CDR3, the DNA is TGCGCCAGCAGCTCGAAAGGACAGGGGGAGTATGGCTACACCTTC. The full variable domain, with the rest looked up from reference TRBV5-1 and TRBJ1-2, is KAGVTQTPRYLIKTRGQQVTLSCSPISGHRSVSWYQQTPGQGLQFLFEYFSETQRNKGNFPGRFSGRQFSNSRSEMNVSTLELGDSALYLCASSSKGQGEYGYTFGSGTRLTVV.

This clonotype was seen only once. Compared with germline, one end of the junction differs, possibly owing to a read error. This chain connects TRBV7-3 to TRBJ2-1; no reliable D call. Looked up from germline, CDR1 is SGHTA and CDR2 is FQGTGA. CDR3 length: 16 residues. This CDR3 is CASSLTAAGSYNEQFF. The DNA of the CDR3 is TGTGCCAGCAGCCTAACGGCGGCCGGCTCCTACAATGAGCAGTTCTTC.

This clonotype turned up a few times. The chain uses TRBV7-9 and TRBJ1-3; 8 bases fit TRBD1. Germline lookup yields CDR1 SEHNR and CDR2 FQNEAQ (reference sequence). V shed 5 bases and J 0 bases; nucleotides not matched to a gene: 9. This CDR3 region has 17 residues. The CDR3: CASSLLGDRFSGNTIYF. The CDR3 DNA reads as TGTGCCAGCAGCCTCTTAGGGGACAGGTTCTCTGGAAACACCATATATTTT.

This clonotype appeared once. It is likely a read error, because the conserved phenylalanine at the end of the CDR3 is missing. It is unclear where the CDR3 begins or ends on the DNA, so no DNA is shown, and the CDR3 is as TCRdb lists it. V is TRBV29-1 and J is TRBJ1-1; the table's D call, TRBD1, has no DNA check behind it. Per the germline V gene, CDR1 is SQVTM and CDR2 is ANQGSEA. From its first to its last residue, the CDR3 has 10 amino acids. The CDR3 is CSVSRDRALY.

Only a few counts were recorded for this clonotype. The chain employs TRBV2 and TRBJ2-3; a possible D gene is TRBD2 (5 bases). The length of the CDR3 is 14 residues. Germline V gene lookup returns CDR1 SNHLY and CDR2 FYNNEI. The ends were cut back, 5 bases at V and 2 bases at J, with 11 bases in the middle. The CDR3 DNA reads TGTGCCAGCAGTACTAGAGCAACCACAGATACGCAGTATTTT. The encoded protein is CASSTRATTDTQYF.

This clonotype came up once. This sequence joins TRBV3-1 and TRBJ2-7; D is unclear. Per the germline V gene, CDR1 is LGHDT and CDR2 is YNNKEL (reference sequence). CDR3 length: 12 residues. Trimming cost V 0 bases and J 7 bases, with 7 bases left between them. The CDR3 DNA sequence: TGTGCCAGCAGCCAAGATATCCGGGAGCAGTACTTC. Translated: CASSQDIREQYF.

This clonotype was detected a few times. The chain has TRBV10-3 and TRBJ1-6; possible D gene TRBD1, 5 bases. Between the trimmed V and J ends, which lost 6 bases and 7 bases, there was a span of 10 bases. The CDR3 is made up of 13 amino acids. Germline V gene lookup returns CDR1 ENHRY and CDR2 SYGVKD. As DNA, the CDR3 is TGTGCCATCAGGGGGGTCCTGAATTCACCCCTCCACTTT. It codes for CAIRGVLNSPLHF.

This clonotype has just a few counts. This sequence joins TRBV25-1 and TRBJ2-7, with a tentative D call TRBD1 (7 bases). CDR1 and CDR2 (germline): MGHDK, SYGVNS. CDR3 length: 14 amino acids. The V gene lost 5 bases and the J gene lost 3 bases, with 14 bases spanning the gap. The CDR3 sequence is CASSRRGQGYEQYF. CDR3 coding DNA: TGTGCCAGCAGTAGGAGGGGGCAAGGCTACGAGCAGTACTTC.

This clonotype was recorded many times. The rearrangement joins TRBV10-3 to TRBJ1-6; TRBD1 agrees at 7 bases. Germline assignment: CDR1 ENHRY and CDR2 SYGVKD. This CDR3 contains 15 residues. V dropped 4 bases and J dropped 7; count of bases not matched to a gene: 7. CDR3 in amino acids: CAISAGQTANSPLHF. The DNA for the CDR3 is TGTGCCATCAGTGCGGGACAGACGGCAAATTCACCCCTCCACTTT.

With respect to this clonotype: The junction departs from the called germline gene at one end, perhaps through a read error. The chain uses TRBV6-5 and TRBJ2-7; tentative D call: TRBD2 (5 bases). In germline, CDR1 is MNHEY, CDR2 SVGAGI. This CDR3 has 12 residues. The CDR3 here is CAISWEHGEQYF. The CDR3 DNA reads as TGTGCCATCAGTTGGGAGCACGGAGAGCAGTACTTC.

The chain combines TRBV5-4 with TRBJ1-2; 11 nucleotides align to TRBD1. Germline values: CDR1 SGHNT, CDR2 YYREEE (reference sequence). The CDR3 loop spans 18 amino acids. The V segment lost 3 bases and the J segment 1 base; nucleotides outside the gene matches: 11. DNA for the CDR3: TGTGCCAGCAGCTCCGGTGCGGGACAGGGGGGGCGTAACTATGGCTACACCTTC. Its protein is CASSSGAGQGGRNYGYTF.

The chain employs TRBV2 and TRBJ2-5; no definite D call. Germline V gene sequence: CDR1 SNHLY, CDR2 FYNNEI. The CDR3 consists of 12 residues. Trimming stripped 6 bases from V and 2 bases from J, with 7 bases between. The CDR3 nucleotides are TGTGCCAGCAGACAGTCTCAAGAGACCCAGTACTTC. Amino acids: CASRQSQETQYF.

This clonotype was recorded at least ten times. The CDR3 DNA reads as TGTGCCAGCCTCGGTCCACAGGGGCTGAGCTCTGGCTACACCTTC. This sequence encodes CASLGPQGLSSGYTF. The chain joins TRBV12-3 or TRBV12-4 to TRBJ1-2, with 7 bases lining up with TRBD1. V trimming: 8 bases; J trimming: 7 bases; junction bases outside the gene matches: 16. The CDR3 has 15 amino acids.

Comment on this clonotype: At one end the junction does not follow the germline gene, possibly because of a read error. The CDR3 sequence is CASSTDSASSGANVLTF. The DNA of the CDR3 is TGTGCTAGCAGCACGGACAGCGCAAGCTCTGGGGCCAACGTCCTGACTTTC. The chain employs TRBV7-7 and TRBJ2-6, with D possibly TRBD1 on 6 matching bases. In germline, CDR1 is SSHAT, CDR2 FNYEAQ (reference sequence). This CDR3 spans 17 amino acids.

This clonotype was seen ten or more times. This chain uses TRBV6-6 with TRBJ1-2, with TRBD1 identical over 8 bases. The trim removed 9 bases at V and 2 bases at J, leaving 5 bases unmatched. Germline V lookup: CDR1 MNHNY, CDR2 SVGAGI (reference sequence). The CDR3 spans 13 residues. CDR3 in DNA: TGTGCCAGTCGGACAGGGCTAAACTATGGCTACACCTTC. It specifies CASRTGLNYGYTF.